This T cell receptor beta chain was recorded in a study of siplizumab effects on memory and regulatory T cells. Measured with immunoSEQ multiplex PCR; TCRdb has only the in-frame clones, and not every one. The sample contains about 110,000 clones, 92% of which appear only once. The germline V and J ends were trimmed by 1 base and 5 bases, with 17 bases remaining between them. Germline loops: CDR1 LGHNA, CDR2 YNFKEQ. CDR3 length: 17 amino acids. This TCR derives from a human donor in good health. The source material was Tregs sorted from blood. This rearrangement joins TRBV4-2 to TRBJ2-2, with D possibly being TRBD2 (6 bases). The CDR3 DNA follows: TGTGCCAGCAGCCAAGTGAGGGCGGGAATCACTACCGGGGAGCTGTTTTTT. Its protein product is CASSQVRAGITTGELFF.